This TCR beta chain derives from a study of cytomegalovirus exposure and HLA in healthy donors. Study outcomes and limitations: Confirmation in vitro established that a few CMV-associated chains were specific for CMV antigens.

Repertoires were generated with immunoSEQ multiplex PCR, while TCRdb's copy carries only in-frame clones and drops some. The repertoire holds 200,000 to 300,000 clones, approximately 87% seen once, with approximately 2.5% in the top ten. Donors were drawn from the approximately 110-subject validation cohort, separate from the roughly 670-subject first cohort. V dropped 5 bases and J dropped 1 base, with 10 bases sitting between them. This CDR3 contains 14 residues. Germline V gene lookup returns CDR1 MDHEN and CDR2 SYDVKM. Points on this clone: The target antigen is unknown.

This clonotype was sampled from a man aged 18 to 29 in good health and CMV-seronegative. This chain uses TRBV28 with TRBJ2-3; D perhaps matches TRBD2 (5 bases). Specimen: PBMCs. This chain's CDR3 is CASSQWRGTDTQYF. For the CDR3, the DNA is TGTGCCAGCAGTCAATGGCGGGGCACAGATACGCAGTATTTT. Filled out from reference TRBV28 and TRBJ2-3, the complete variable domain reads DVKVTQSSRYLVKRTGEKVFLECVQDMDHENMFWYRQDPGLGLRLIYFSYDVKMKEKGDIPEGYSVSREKKERFSLILESASTNQTSMYLCASSQWRGTDTQYFGPGTRLTVL.